The source of this T cell receptor (beta chain) is a study of blood T cell repertoires in COVID-19. With 0 bases removed from V and 4 bases from J, the gap between germline ends came to 16 bases. The CDR3 runs 16 residues. Per germline, CDR1 SGDLS and CDR2 YYNGEE. This table comes from immunoSEQ multiplex PCR, and its TCRdb copy is limited to in-frame clones, with some not included. The sample comprises some 240,000 clones, roughly 82% of which are singletons, and around 1.5% rests with the top ten. This TCR was sampled from a woman aged 40 to 50 who had recovered from COVID-19. Specimen: peripheral blood. The chain uses TRBV9 and TRBJ2-5; D is unresolved. This chain's CDR3 is CASSVGVGQQLETQYF. The CDR3 DNA is TGTGCCAGCAGCGTAGGTGTTGGGCAGCAGCTAGAGACCCAGTACTTC.